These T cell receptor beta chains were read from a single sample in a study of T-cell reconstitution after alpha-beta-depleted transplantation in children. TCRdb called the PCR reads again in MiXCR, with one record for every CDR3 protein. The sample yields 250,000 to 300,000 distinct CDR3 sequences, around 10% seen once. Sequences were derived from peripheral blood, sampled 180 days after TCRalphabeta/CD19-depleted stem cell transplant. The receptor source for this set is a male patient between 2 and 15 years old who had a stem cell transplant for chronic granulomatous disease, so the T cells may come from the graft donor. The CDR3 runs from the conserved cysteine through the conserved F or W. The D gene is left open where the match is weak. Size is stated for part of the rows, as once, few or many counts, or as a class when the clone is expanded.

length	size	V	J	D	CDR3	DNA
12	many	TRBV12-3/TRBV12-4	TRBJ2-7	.	CASSDWSYEQYF	TGTGCCAGCAGCGACTGGTCCTACGAGCAGTACTTC
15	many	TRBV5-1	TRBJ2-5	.	CASSLVGRSSETQYF	TGCGCCAGCAGCTTGGTCGGCAGGTCCTCAGAGACCCAGTACTTC
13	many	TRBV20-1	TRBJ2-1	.	CSASGRTYNEQFF	TGCAGTGCTAGCGGGAGAACCTACAATGAGCAGTTCTTC
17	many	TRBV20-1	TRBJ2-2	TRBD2	CSASRKSRGSYTGELFF	TGCAGTGCTAGCCGGAAAAGTCGCGGGAGCTACACCGGGGAGCTGTTTTTT
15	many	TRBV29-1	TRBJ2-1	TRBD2	CSAKALRDYHNEQFF	TGCAGCGCAAAAGCGCTAAGGGACTACCACAATGAGCAGTTCTTC
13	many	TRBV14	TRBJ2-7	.	CASNHPASYEQYF	TGTGCCAGCAATCATCCGGCTTCCTACGAGCAGTACTTC
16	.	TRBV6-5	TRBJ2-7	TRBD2	CASSYSITLAAYEQYF	TGTGCCAGCAGTTACTCTATTACCCTAGCGGCCTACGAGCAGTACTTC
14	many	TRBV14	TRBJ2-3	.	CASSQDGITDTQYF	TGTGCCAGCAGCCAAGATGGGATCACAGATACGCAGTATTTT
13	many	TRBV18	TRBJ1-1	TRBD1	CASSRQGRPEAFF	TGTGCCAGCTCACGACAGGGTAGACCTGAAGCTTTCTTT
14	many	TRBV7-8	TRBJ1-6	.	CASSLAGTQSPLHF	TGTGCCAGCAGCTTAGCAGGGACTCAGTCACCCCTCCACTTT
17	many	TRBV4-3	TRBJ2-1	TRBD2	CASSPREGLAGVNEQFF	TGCGCCAGCAGCCCTCGGGAGGGGCTAGCGGGAGTCAATGAGCAGTTCTTC
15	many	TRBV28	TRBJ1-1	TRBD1	CASSPGTGSNTEAFF	TGTGCCAGCAGTCCCGGGACAGGGTCGAACACTGAAGCTTTCTTT
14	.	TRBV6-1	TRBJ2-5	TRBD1	CASRERGRGETQYF	TGTGCCAGCAGGGAAAGGGGGCGAGGAGAGACCCAGTACTTC
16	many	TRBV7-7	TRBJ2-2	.	CASSLGGDGTTGELFF	TGTGCTAGCAGCTTAGGTGGTGACGGAACCACCGGGGAGCTGTTTTTT
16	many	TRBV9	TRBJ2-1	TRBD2	CASSASSGASYNEQFF	TGTGCCAGCAGCGCCTCTAGCGGAGCCTCCTACAATGAGCAGTTCTTC
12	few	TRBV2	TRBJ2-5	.	CASWGVGETQYF	TGTGCCAGTTGGGGGGTTGGGGAGACCCAGTACTTC
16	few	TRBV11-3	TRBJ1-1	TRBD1	CASSLGQGAGKAEAFF	TGTGCCAGCAGCTTAGGGCAGGGGGCTGGTAAAGCTGAAGCTTTCTTT
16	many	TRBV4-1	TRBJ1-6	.	CASSLVPDGLNSPLHF	TGCGCCAGCAGCCTTGTGCCGGACGGCCTTAATTCACCCCTCCACTTT
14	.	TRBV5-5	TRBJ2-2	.	CASSPGQFSGELFF	TGTGCCAGCAGCCCTGGCCAGTTCTCCGGGGAGCTGTTTTTT
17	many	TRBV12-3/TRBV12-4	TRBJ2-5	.	CASSLPAGLGYQETQYF	TGTGCCAGCAGTCTCCCCGCAGGATTGGGGTACCAAGAGACCCAGTACTTC
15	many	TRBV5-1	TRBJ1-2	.	CASSLEGGSIRGYTF	TGCGCCAGCAGCTTGGAGGGCGGGTCAATCAGGGGCTACACCTTC
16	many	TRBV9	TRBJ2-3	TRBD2	CASSKIAGGPPDTQYF	TGTGCCAGCAGCAAAATAGCGGGAGGGCCCCCAGATACGCAGTATTTT
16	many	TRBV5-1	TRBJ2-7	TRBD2	CASSVGIGTSHYEQYF	TGCGCCAGCAGCGTTGGGATCGGGACTAGCCATTACGAGCAGTACTTC
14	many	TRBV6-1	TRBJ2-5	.	CASSGFGSKETQYF	TGTGCCAGCAGTGGTTTCGGGTCGAAAGAGACCCAGTACTTC
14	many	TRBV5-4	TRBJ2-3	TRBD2	CASSLAGGRDTQYF	TGTGCCAGCAGCTTGGCGGGGGGTAGGGATACGCAGTATTTT
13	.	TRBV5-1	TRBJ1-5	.	CASSLGRTDTQHF	TGCGCCAGCAGCTTGGGTAGGACAGATACGCAGCATTTT
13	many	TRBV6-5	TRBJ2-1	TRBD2	CASRRVAGSEQFF	TGTGCCAGCAGAAGAGTAGCGGGAAGTGAGCAGTTCTTC
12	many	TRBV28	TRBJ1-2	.	CASGPGIGGYTF	TGTGCCAGCGGGCCGGGGATAGGCGGCTACACCTTC
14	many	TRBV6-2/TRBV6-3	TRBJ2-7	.	CASKGEGGSYEQYF	TGTGCCAGCAAGGGAGAAGGGGGCTCCTACGAGCAGTACTTC
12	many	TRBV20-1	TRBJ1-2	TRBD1	CSARGQGSGYTF	TGCAGTGCTAGGGGACAGGGAAGTGGCTACACCTTC
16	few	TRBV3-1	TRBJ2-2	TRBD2	CASSPGTSGNTGELFF	TGTGCCAGCAGCCCAGGGACTAGCGGGAACACCGGGGAGCTGTTTTTT
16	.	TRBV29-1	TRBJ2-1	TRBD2	CSAHAGGGGGVNEQFF	TGCAGCGCTCATGCCGGAGGGGGCGGGGGGGTGAATGAGCAGTTCTTC
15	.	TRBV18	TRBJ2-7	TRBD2	CASSPQGTSHREQYF	TGTGCCAGCTCACCACAAGGGACTAGCCATCGCGAGCAGTACTTC
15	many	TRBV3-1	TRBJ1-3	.	CASSPTGTIGNTIYF	TGTGCCAGCAGCCCGACCGGGACAATAGGAAACACCATATATTTT
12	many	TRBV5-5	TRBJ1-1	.	CASSYRDTEAFF	TGTGCCAGCAGCTACAGGGACACTGAAGCTTTCTTT
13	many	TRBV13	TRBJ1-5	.	CASSFSGSQPQHF	TGTGCCAGCAGCTTCAGCGGATCTCAGCCCCAGCATTTT
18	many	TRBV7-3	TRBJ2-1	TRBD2	CASSPARTVGGINNEQFF	TGTGCCAGCAGCCCAGCCCGGACGGTCGGGGGGATCAACAATGAGCAGTTCTTC
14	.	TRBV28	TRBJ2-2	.	CASSPGLNTGELFF	TGTGCCAGCAGCCCCGGACTGAACACCGGGGAGCTGTTTTTT
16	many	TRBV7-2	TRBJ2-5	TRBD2	CASSPPGTSGIKTQYF	TGTGCCAGCAGCCCCCCAGGGACTAGCGGGATTAAGACCCAGTACTTC
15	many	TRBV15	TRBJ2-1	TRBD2	CATSIVLLAGVEQFF	TGTGCCACCAGCATAGTACTTTTAGCGGGGGTTGAGCAGTTCTTC
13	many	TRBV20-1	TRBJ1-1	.	CSARGEGDTEAFF	TGCAGTGCTAGAGGCGAGGGAGACACTGAAGCTTTCTTT
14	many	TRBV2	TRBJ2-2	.	CASTGEILTGELFF	TGTGCCAGCACCGGGGAAATCCTAACCGGGGAGCTGTTTTTT
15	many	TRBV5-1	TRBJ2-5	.	CASSLDLRGEETQYF	TGCGCCAGCAGCTTGGACCTCAGGGGAGAGGAGACCCAGTACTTC
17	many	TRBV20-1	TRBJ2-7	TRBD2	CSARGTVSGGAAYEQYF	TGCAGTGCTAGAGGAACCGTGAGCGGGGGGGCCGCCTACGAGCAGTACTTC
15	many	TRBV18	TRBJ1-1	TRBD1	CASSPNRGQNTEAFF	TGTGCCAGCTCACCGAACAGGGGACAGAACACTGAAGCTTTCTTT
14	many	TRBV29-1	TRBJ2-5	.	CSVDTRGLQETQYF	TGCAGCGTTGACACCAGGGGCCTTCAAGAGACCCAGTACTTC
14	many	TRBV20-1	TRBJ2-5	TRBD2	CSARGRGGIETQYF	TGCAGTGCTAGAGGGCGGGGGGGCATTGAGACCCAGTACTTC
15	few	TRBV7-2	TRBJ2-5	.	CASSLDSGGRETQYF	TGTGCCAGCAGCTTAGATTCCGGGGGGCGAGAGACCCAGTACTTC
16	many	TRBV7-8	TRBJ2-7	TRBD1	CASSPSSGTDYYEQYF	TGTGCCAGCAGCCCATCTTCCGGGACAGACTACTACGAGCAGTACTTC
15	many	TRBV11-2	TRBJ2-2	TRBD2	CASSLLAGPTGELFF	TGTGCCAGCAGCTTATTAGCGGGACCCACCGGGGAGCTGTTTTTT
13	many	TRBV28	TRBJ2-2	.	CASSFPGQGELFF	TGTGCCAGCAGTTTCCCAGGGCAGGGTGAGCTGTTTTTT
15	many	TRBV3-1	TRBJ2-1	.	CASSLAARSYNEQFF	TGTGCCAGCAGCTTAGCGGCCCGCTCCTACAATGAGCAGTTCTTC
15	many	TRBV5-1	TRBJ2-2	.	CASSLVWGTTGELFF	TGCGCCAGCAGCTTGGTGTGGGGGACCACCGGGGAGCTGTTTTTT
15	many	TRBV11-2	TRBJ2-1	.	CASSLNWGVHNEQFF	TGTGCCAGCAGCTTAAATTGGGGGGTGCACAATGAGCAGTTCTTC